This T cell receptor beta chain was retrieved from a study of blood T cell repertoires in COVID-19. At the level of the study: Samples came from the United States, Italy and Spain, spanning acute and convalescent COVID-19.

The length of the CDR3 is 16 residues. V gave up 5 bases and J gave up 2 bases; unmatched junction bases: 8. Germline CDR1 and CDR2: SEHNR and FQNEAQ (reference sequence). Authors' processing steps: Nucleated cell counts were estimated from reference gene primer amplification. Produced via immunoSEQ multiplex PCR; TCRdb's table is partial and in-frame only. From that table come the V and J calls and clone size; the DNA was used to work out D and trimming. This sample has some 350,000 clones; around 86% occur once, and the top ten carry around 3%. This chain connects TRBV7-9 to TRBJ2-3; the match to TRBD2 covers 9 bases. Sequenced sample: peripheral blood. This TCR derives from a human donor in a cohort sampled during active COVID-19. This CDR3 reads CASSPNSGGSTDTQYF. The CDR3 DNA reads TGTGCCAGCAGCCCAAATAGCGGGGGATCCACAGATACGCAGTATTTT.